The 8 T cell receptor beta chains listed next were all sequenced from one sample in a study of T-cell reconstitution after alpha-beta-depleted transplantation in children. Molecular barcoding with unique molecular identifiers was used for the TCRbeta library. TCRdb passed the PCR reads through MiXCR, listing each CDR3 protein once. The table lists 700,000 to 950,000 distinct CDR3 sequences, around 15% of them singletons, with around 5% in the top ten. The sample was PBMCs, mostly from graft donor cells, taken 360 days after TCRalphabeta/CD19-depleted stem cell transplant. The receptors derive from a male patient aged 10-17 years who had a stem cell transplant for acute lymphoblastic leukemia, so the T cells may come from the graft donor.

The chain recombines TRBV29-1 with TRBJ2-7, with D possibly being TRBD2 (7 bases). CDR1 and CDR2 (germline): SQVTM, ANQGSEA. CDR3 size: 13 residues. The germline V and J ends were trimmed by 4 bases and 5 bases, with 15 bases remaining between them. CDR3 DNA sequence: TGCAGCGTTGCCCGACGGGGGGCGGACGAGCAGTACTTC. This sequence encodes CSVARRGADEQYF.

This clonotype came up many times. V and J are TRBV5-1 and TRBJ2-1; D is uncertain. Germline lookup yields CDR1 SGHRS and CDR2 YFSETQ. The CDR3 is 18 residues long. With 4 bases removed from V and 0 bases from J, the gap between germline ends came to 20 bases. The CDR3 bases are TGCGCCAGCAGCCTGCGGTCTCGGGCGGAGTTCTCCTACAATGAGCAGTTCTTC. The encoded protein is CASSLRSRAEFSYNEQFF.

In its sample, this clonotype was seen a few times. J is TRBJ2-7 and V is TRBV20-1; TRBD2 agrees at 10 bases. V gave up 5 bases and J gave up 5 bases; unmatched junction bases: 12. This CDR3 is 15 amino acids long. The germline V gene encodes CDR1 DFQATT and CDR2 SNEGSKA (reference sequence). The CDR3 region is CSALHSGLANHEQYF. The CDR3 DNA sequence: TGCAGTGCTCTTCACTCGGGACTAGCGAACCACGAGCAGTACTTC.

The chain links TRBV10-3 to TRBJ2-4; D possibly corresponds to TRBD2 (5 bases). This CDR3 has 19 amino acids. Germline CDR1 ENHRY, CDR2 SYGVKD. Trimming pared 0 bases from V and 0 bases from J, leaving 18 bases between. The CDR3 region has the DNA TGTGCCATCAGTGAGTCCCCGCTGGCTCGGGAACTAGCCAAAAACATTCAGTACTTC. Its protein product is CAISESPLARELAKNIQYF.

The chain couples TRBV5-6 to TRBJ2-3; D not resolved. The V end was cut by 2 bases, the J end by 6 bases, with 10 bases between. Germline V CDR1 and CDR2: SGHDT, YYEEEE. The CDR3 runs to 13 residues. This chain's CDR3 is CASSFNRLDTQYF. The DNA of the CDR3 is TGTGCCAGCAGCTTTAACCGGTTGGATACGCAGTATTTT.

This clonotype showed up just a few times. The chain couples TRBV5-1 to TRBJ2-4, with 7 bases identical to TRBD1. Germline V gene lookup returns CDR1 SGHRS and CDR2 YFSETQ. The CDR3 is 14 residues long. V was clipped by 6 bases and J by 4 bases; unmatched bases: 7. The CDR3 DNA reads as TGCGCCAGCACCCCCGGGACAGAAAAAAACATTCAGTACTTC. It encodes CASTPGTEKNIQYF.

The genes are TRBV29-1 and TRBJ1-5, with D tentatively TRBD1 (6 bases). V gave up 6 bases and J gave up 3 bases, with 12 bases separating them. Germline V CDR1 and CDR2: SQVTM, ANQGSEA. This CDR3 spans 13 amino acids. The CDR3 DNA sequence: TGCAGCGTCCTGACAGGAATCAATCAGCCCCAGCATTTT. Translation: CSVLTGINQPQHF.

This clonotype was detected many times. This chain connects TRBV29-1 to TRBJ2-7; TRBD1 is a possible D gene (6 bases). Germline V gene data show CDR1 as SQVTM and CDR2 as ANQGSEA. This CDR3 spans 14 amino acids. Deletions cut 4 bases from V and 0 bases from J, with 13 bases between. The CDR3 DNA reads as TGCAGCGTTGGACAGGACCTCGACTCCTACGAGCAGTACTTC. Residues: CSVGQDLDSYEQYF.